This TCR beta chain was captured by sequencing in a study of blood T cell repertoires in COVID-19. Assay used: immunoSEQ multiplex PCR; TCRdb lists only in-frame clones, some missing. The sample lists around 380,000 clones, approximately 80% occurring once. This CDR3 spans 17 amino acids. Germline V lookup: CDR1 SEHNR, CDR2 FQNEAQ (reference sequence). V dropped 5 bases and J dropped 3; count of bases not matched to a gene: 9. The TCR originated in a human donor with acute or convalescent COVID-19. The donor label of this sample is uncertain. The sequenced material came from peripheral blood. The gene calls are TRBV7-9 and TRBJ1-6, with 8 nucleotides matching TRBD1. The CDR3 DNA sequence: TGTGCCAGCAGCCCACAACAGGGGGAGCTCTATAATTCACCCCTCCACTTT. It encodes CASSPQQGELYNSPLHF.